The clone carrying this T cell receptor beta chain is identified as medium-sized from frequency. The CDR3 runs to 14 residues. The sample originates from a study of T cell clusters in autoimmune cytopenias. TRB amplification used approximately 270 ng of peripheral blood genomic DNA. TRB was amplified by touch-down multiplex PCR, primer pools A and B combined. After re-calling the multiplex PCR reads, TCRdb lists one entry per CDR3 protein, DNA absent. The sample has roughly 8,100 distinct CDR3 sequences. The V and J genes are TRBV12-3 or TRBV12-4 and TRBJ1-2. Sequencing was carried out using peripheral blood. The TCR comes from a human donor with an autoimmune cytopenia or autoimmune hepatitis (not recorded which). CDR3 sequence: CASTSQLTGDGYTF.